Listed below are T cell receptor beta chains from one sample, sequenced in a study of siplizumab effects on memory and regulatory T cells. Only in-frame clones appear in the TCRdb table, and some are missing; sequencing was by immunoSEQ multiplex PCR. The table shows about 72,000 clones, with roughly nine tenths occurring only once. Sequenced material: CD8+ T cells sorted from blood. The receptors were gathered from a human donor in good health. The CDR3 runs from the conserved cysteine through the conserved F or W. The D gene is left open where the match is weak. The size of a clone is reported for some rows only, either as once, few or many, or as a class for expanded clones.

D,V,size,J,CDR3,DNA
.,TRBV6-1,once,TRBJ1-6,CASSEASGWSVSQYNSPLHF,TGTGCCAGCAGTGAAGCGAGTGGATGGTCAGTTTCACAGTATAATTCACCCCTCCACTTT
.,TRBV6-6,once,TRBJ1-1,CASMTTVNTEAFF,TGTGCCAGCATGACAACAGTTAACACTGAAGCTTTCTTT
TRBD2,TRBV27,.,TRBJ2-7,CASSLAGLIYEQYF,TGTGCCAGCAGTCTAGCGGGACTGATCTACGAGCAGTACTTC
.,TRBV7-9,few,TRBJ1-1,CASSLDLQFEAFF,TGTGCCAGCAGCTTAGATCTACAGTTTGAAGCTTTCTTT
TRBD1,TRBV7-6,.,TRBJ2-7,CASSLTGEKDEQYF,TGTGCCAGCAGCTTAACAGGGGAAAAAGACGAGCAGTACTTC
.,TRBV7-9,.,TRBJ1-4,CASSSGSHFNEKLFF,TGTGCCAGCAGCTCTGGGAGCCACTTTAATGAAAAACTGTTTTTT
.,TRBV9,.,TRBJ1-1,CASSVAGGPNTEAFF,TGTGCCAGCAGCGTAGCGGGGGGCCCAAACACTGAAGCTTTCTTT
.,TRBV30,.,TRBJ1-1,CAWRWGGAWAVNTEAFF,TGTGCCTGGCGATGGGGGGGGGCCTGGGCGGTGAACACTGAAGCTTTCTTT
.,TRBV18,.,TRBJ1-1,CASSPYRVGNMNTEAFF,TGTGCCAGCTCACCGTACAGGGTTGGGAATATGAACACTGAAGCTTTCTTT
.,TRBV5-6,.,TRBJ2-5,CASRGMVSETQYF,TGTGCCTCAAGGGGGATGGTGTCGGAGACCCAGTACTTC